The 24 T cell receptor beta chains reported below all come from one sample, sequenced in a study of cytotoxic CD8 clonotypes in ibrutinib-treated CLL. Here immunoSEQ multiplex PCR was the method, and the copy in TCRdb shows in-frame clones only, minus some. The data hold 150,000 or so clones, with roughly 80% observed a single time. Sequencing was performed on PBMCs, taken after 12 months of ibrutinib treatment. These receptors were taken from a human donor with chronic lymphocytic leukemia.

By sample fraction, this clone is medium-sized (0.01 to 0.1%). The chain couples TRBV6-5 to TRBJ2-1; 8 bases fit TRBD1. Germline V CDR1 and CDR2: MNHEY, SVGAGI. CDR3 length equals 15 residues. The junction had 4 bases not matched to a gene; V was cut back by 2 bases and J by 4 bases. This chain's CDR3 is CASSYLGQVYNEQFF. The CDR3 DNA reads TGTGCCAGCAGTTACCTGGGACAGGTATACAATGAGCAGTTCTTC.

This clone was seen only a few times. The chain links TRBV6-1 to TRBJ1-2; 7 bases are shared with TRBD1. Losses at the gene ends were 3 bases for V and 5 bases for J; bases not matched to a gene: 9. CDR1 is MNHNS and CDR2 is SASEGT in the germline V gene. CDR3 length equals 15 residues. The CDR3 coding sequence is TGTGCCAGCAGTGACCCCGGGACAGTTGGTTATGGCTACACCTTC. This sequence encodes CASSDPGTVGYGYTF.

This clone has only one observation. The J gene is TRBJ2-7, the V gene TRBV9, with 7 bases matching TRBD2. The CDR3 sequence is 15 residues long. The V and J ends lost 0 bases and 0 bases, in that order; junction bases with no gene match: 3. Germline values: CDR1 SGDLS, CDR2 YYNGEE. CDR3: CASSVASGTSYEQYF. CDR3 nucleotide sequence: TGTGCCAGCAGCGTAGCTAGCGGAACCTCCTACGAGCAGTACTTC.

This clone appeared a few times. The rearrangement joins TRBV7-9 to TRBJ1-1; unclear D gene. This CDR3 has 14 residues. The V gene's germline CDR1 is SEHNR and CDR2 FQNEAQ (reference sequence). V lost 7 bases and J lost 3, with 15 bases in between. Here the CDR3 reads CASTRNGLDTEAFF. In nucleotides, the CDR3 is TGTGCCAGCACCCGCAATGGGTTGGACACTGAAGCTTTCTTT.

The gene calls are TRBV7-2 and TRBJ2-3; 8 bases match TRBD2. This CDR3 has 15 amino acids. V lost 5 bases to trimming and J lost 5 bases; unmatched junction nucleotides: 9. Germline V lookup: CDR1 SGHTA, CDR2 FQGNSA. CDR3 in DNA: TGTGCCAGCAGCCCACAGGGACTAGACGGAGATACGCAGTATTTT. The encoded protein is CASSPQGLDGDTQYF.

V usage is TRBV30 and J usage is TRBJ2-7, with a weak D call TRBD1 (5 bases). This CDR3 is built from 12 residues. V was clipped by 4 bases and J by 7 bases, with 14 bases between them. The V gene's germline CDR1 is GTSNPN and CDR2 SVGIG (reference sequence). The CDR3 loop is CAWTHRSGEQYF. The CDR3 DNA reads TGTGCCTGGACACACCGGTCAGGGGAGCAGTACTTC.

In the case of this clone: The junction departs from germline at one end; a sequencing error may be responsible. The CDR3 DNA reads TGTGCCAGCAGCCTAGACCTATGGCTCAGCACAGATACGCAGTATTTT. As protein: CASSLDLWLSTDTQYF. The chain couples TRBV11-2 to TRBJ2-3; D is ambiguous. The CDR3 is 16 residues long. CDR1 SGHAT and CDR2 FQNNGV come from the germline V gene.

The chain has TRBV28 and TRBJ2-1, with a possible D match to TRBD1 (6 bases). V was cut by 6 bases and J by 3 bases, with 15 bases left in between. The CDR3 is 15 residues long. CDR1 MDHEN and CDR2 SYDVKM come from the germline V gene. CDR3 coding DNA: TGTGCCAGCAGGAGATATACGGACAGCTACAATGAGCAGTTCTTC. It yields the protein CASRRYTDSYNEQFF.

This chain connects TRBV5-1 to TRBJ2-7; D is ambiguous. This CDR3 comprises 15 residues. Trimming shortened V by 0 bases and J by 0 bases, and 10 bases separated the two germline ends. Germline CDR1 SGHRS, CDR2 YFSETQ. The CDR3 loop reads CASSLAPESSYEQYF. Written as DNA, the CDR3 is TGCGCCAGCAGCTTGGCCCCGGAAAGCTCCTACGAGCAGTACTTC.

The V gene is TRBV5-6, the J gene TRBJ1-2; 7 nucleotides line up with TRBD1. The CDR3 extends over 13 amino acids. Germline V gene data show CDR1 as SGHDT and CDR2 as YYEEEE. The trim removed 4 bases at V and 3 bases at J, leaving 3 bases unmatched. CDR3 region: CASSIGQDYGYTF. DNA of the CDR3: TGTGCCAGCAGCATTGGACAGGACTATGGCTACACCTTC.

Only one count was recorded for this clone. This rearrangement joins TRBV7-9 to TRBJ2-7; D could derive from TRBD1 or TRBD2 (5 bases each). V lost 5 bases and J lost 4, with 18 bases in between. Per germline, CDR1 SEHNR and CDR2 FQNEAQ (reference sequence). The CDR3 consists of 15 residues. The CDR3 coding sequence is TGTGCCAGCAGCCACCGAGGACACGGGAATTACGAGCAGTACTTC. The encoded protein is CASSHRGHGNYEQYF.

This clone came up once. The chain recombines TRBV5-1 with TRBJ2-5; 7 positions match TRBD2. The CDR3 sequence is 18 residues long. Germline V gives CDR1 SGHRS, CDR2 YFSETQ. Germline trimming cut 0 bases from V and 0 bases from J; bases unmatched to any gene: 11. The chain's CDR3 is CASSLVLAGTRYQETQYF. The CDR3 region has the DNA TGCGCCAGCAGCTTGGTATTAGCGGGTACCCGGTACCAAGAGACCCAGTACTTC.

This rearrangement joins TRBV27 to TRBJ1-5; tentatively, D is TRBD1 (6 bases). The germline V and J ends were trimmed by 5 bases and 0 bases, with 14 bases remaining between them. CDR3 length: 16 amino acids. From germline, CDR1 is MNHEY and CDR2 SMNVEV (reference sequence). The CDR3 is CASSTNRANSNQPQHF. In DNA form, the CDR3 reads TGTGCCAGCAGTACAAACAGGGCAAATAGCAATCAGCCCCAGCATTTT.

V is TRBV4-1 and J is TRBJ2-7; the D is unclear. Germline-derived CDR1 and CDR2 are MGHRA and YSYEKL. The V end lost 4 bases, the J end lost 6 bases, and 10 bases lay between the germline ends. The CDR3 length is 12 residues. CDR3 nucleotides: TGCGCCAGCAGCCCGGCCGGAAGCGAGCAGTACTTC. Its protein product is CASSPAGSEQYF.

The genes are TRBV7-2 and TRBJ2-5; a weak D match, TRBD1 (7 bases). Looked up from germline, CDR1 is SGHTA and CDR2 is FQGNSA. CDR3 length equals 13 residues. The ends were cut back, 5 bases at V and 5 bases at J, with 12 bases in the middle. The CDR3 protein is CASSPPGGETQYF. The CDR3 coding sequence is TGTGCCAGCAGCCCCCCAGGGGGGGAGACCCAGTACTTC. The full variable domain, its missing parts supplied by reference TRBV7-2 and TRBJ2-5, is GAGVSQSPSNKVTEKGKDVELRCDPISGHTALYWYRQSLGQGLEFLIYFQGNSAPDKSGLPSDRFSAERTGGSVSTLTIQRTQQEDSAVYLCASSPPGGETQYFGPGTRLLVL.

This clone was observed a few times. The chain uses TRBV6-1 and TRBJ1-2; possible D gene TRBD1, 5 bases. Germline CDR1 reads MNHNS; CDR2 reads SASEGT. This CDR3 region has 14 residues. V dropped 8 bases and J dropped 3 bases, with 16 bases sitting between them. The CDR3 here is CASSTASRDYGYTF. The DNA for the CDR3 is TGTGCCAGCTCGACAGCGAGCCGTGACTATGGCTACACCTTC.

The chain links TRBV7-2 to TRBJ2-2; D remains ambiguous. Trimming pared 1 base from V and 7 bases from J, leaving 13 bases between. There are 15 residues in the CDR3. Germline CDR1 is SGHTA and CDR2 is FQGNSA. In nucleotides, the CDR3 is TGTGCCAGCAGCTTAGGAGTCGGGTTGGGCGGGGAGCTGTTTTTT. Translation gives CASSLGVGLGGELFF.

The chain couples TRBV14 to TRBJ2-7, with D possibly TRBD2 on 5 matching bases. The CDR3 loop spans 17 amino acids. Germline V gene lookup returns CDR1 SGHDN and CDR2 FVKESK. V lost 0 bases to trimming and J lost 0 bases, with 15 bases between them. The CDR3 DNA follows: TGTGCCAGCAGCCAAGATTACCCGGACTCGGTCTCCTACGAGCAGTACTTC. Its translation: CASSQDYPDSVSYEQYF.

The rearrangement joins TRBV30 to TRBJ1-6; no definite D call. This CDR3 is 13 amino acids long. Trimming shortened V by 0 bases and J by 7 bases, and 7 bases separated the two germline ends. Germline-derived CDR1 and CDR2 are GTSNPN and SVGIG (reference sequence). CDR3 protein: CAWSVDGNSPLHF. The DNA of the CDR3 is TGTGCCTGGAGTGTGGACGGAAATTCACCCCTCCACTTT.

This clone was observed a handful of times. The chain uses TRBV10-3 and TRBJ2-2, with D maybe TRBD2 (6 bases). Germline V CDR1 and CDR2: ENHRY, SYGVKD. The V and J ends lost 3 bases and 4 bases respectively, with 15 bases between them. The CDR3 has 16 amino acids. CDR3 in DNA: TGTGCCATCAGTGAATGGAGTAGCGGAGGCACCGGGGAGCTGTTTTTT. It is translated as CAISEWSSGGTGELFF.

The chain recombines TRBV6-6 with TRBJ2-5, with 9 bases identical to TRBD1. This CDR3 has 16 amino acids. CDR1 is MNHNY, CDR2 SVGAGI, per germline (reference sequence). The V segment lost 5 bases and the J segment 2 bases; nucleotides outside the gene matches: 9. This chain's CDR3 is CASSPIPGQGQETQYF. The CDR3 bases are TGTGCCAGCAGTCCCATTCCGGGACAGGGTCAAGAGACCCAGTACTTC.

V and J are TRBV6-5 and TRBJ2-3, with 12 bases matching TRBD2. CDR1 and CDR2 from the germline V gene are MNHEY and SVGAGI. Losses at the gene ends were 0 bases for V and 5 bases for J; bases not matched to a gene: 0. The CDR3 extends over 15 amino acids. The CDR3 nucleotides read TGTGCCAGCAGTTACTCGGGACTAGCGGGAGATACGCAGTATTTT. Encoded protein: CASSYSGLAGDTQYF.

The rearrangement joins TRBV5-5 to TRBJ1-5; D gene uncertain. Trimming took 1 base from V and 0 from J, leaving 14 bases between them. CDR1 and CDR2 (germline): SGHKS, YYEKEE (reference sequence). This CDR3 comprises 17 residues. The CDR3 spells CASSLWTQRYSNQPQHF. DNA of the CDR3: TGTGCCAGCAGCTTGTGGACTCAGAGGTATAGCAATCAGCCCCAGCATTTT.

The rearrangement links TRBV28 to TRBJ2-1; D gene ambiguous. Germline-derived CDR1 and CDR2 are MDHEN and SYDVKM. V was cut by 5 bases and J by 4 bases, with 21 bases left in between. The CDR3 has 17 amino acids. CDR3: CASSPPPRTSLYNEQFF. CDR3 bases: TGTGCCAGCAGTCCCCCCCCACGAACTTCCCTGTACAATGAGCAGTTCTTC.